Shown below are 30 T cell receptor beta chains from a single sample sequenced in a study of T cells after yellow fever vaccination. In TCRdb, the 5' RACE reads were re-called with MiXCR into one record per CDR3 protein. This table has fewer than 350,000 distinct CDR3 sequences, approximately 4.5% appearing once. The sample here was PBMCs, taken 15 days after the yellow fever booster vaccination. The source of these receptors is a man younger than 35 who received the YFV17D yellow fever vaccine.

This clonotype was seen ten or more times. The genes are TRBV5-1 and TRBJ2-3; D remains unclear. Germline loops: CDR1 SGHRS, CDR2 YFSETQ. The V gene lost 0 bases and the J gene lost 1 base, with 12 bases spanning the gap. This CDR3 is 16 amino acids long. CDR3 in DNA: TGCGCCAGCAGCTTGGATTCACCGACGGGCACAGATACGCAGTATTTT. It yields the protein CASSLDSPTGTDTQYF.

This clonotype was picked up a small number of times. This sequence joins TRBV18 and TRBJ2-2; D uncertain. Germline V gene lookup returns CDR1 KGHSH and CDR2 LQKENI. This CDR3 has 14 residues. Trimming removed 5 bases at V and 2 bases at J, with 9 bases between. The DNA of the CDR3 is TGTGCCAGCTCATCTCAGGACAACACCGGGGAGCTGTTTTTT. Protein: CASSSQDNTGELFF.

The chain has TRBV12-3 or TRBV12-4 and TRBJ1-2, with 11 nucleotides matching TRBD1. This CDR3 has 14 amino acids. The V and J ends lost 5 bases and 7 bases, in that order; junction bases with no gene match: 6. CDR3 in amino acids: CASSPLGQGVGYTF. CDR3 in DNA: TGTGCCAGCAGTCCCCTGGGACAGGGGGTTGGCTACACCTTC.

The table lists this clonotype with many counts. The chain carries TRBV12-3 or TRBV12-4 and TRBJ2-1, with TRBD2 matching 12 bases. The CDR3 spans 15 residues. V shed 5 bases and J 6 bases; nucleotides not matched to a gene: 5. CDR3 amino acids: CASSPSGGAVNEQFF. DNA for the CDR3: TGTGCCAGCAGTCCTAGCGGGGGGGCGGTCAATGAGCAGTTCTTC.

This clonotype rates as medium-sized. The genes are TRBV7-2 and TRBJ2-1; D is undetermined. Germline assignment: CDR1 SGHTA and CDR2 FQGNSA. V was trimmed by 6 bases and J by 5 bases, leaving 8 bases between them. The CDR3 length is 12 residues. The CDR3 DNA reads TGTGCCAGCAGTGGACGGCACAATGAGCAGTTCTTC. It specifies CASSGRHNEQFF.

This clonotype has only a few counts. The chain combines TRBV9 with TRBJ2-7; D is possibly TRBD1 (6 bases). V lost 0 bases, J lost 5 bases, and 15 bases lay in between. The CDR3 covers 15 residues. In germline, CDR1 is SGDLS, CDR2 YYNGEE. CDR3 sequence: CASSVGVSKGDEQYF. Here the CDR3 DNA reads TGTGCCAGCAGCGTAGGGGTGTCCAAGGGGGACGAGCAGTACTTC.

The table lists this clonotype with many counts. The chain recombines TRBV7-2 with TRBJ2-1; 8 bases fit TRBD1. The CDR3 spans 16 residues. V dropped 1 base and J dropped 3; count of bases not matched to a gene: 5. Per germline, CDR1 SGHTA and CDR2 FQGNSA. The CDR3 spells CASSLDDRGIYNEQFF. The CDR3 bases are TGTGCCAGCAGCTTAGACGACAGGGGAATCTACAATGAGCAGTTCTTC.

In this sample, this clonotype turned up many times. The chain couples TRBV6-1 to TRBJ2-5, with TRBD1 identical over 11 bases. The CDR3 is 15 residues long. The V gene's germline CDR1 is MNHNS and CDR2 SASEGT. The V gene end was trimmed by 7 bases and the J gene end by 1 base; junction bases not matched to a gene: 5. CDR3 DNA: TGTGCCAGCATGGACAGGGGGCTTCCCCAAGAGACCCAGTACTTC. Its translation is CASMDRGLPQETQYF.

This clonotype has a handful of counts. The rearrangement joins TRBV7-9 to TRBJ2-2; D remains unclear. CDR1 and CDR2 from the germline V gene are SEHNR and FQNEAQ (reference sequence). The CDR3 spans 13 residues. Deletions cut 4 bases from V and 6 bases from J, with 9 bases between. For the CDR3, the DNA is TGTGCCAGCAGCTCGGACCTCCCCGGGGAGCTGTTTTTT. Its protein is CASSSDLPGELFF.

The table lists this clonotype with many counts. V and J are TRBV11-2 and TRBJ2-2; TRBD1 or TRBD2 may be the D gene (5 bases each). Germline V gene data show CDR1 as SGHAT and CDR2 as FQNNGV. V lost 1 base, J lost 5 bases, and 11 bases lay in between. The CDR3 sequence is 15 residues long. As DNA, the CDR3 is TGTGCCAGCAGCTTAGGGGACCCACGTACCGGGGAGCTGTTTTTT. It specifies CASSLGDPRTGELFF.

In this sample, this clonotype turned up many times. The chain joins TRBV20-1 to TRBJ2-1; 8 nucleotides match TRBD1. Per germline, CDR1 DFQATT and CDR2 SNEGSKA (reference sequence). Unmatched junction bases numbered 14, after V lost 6 bases and J lost 10 bases. The CDR3 contains 14 residues. DNA for the CDR3: TGCAGTGCCCCCCCGAGAACAGGGGGAGGAGAGCAGTTCTTC. Its translation: CSAPPRTGGGEQFF.

The table lists this clonotype with a few counts. V gene TRBV7-9 combines with J gene TRBJ1-2; D perhaps matches TRBD1 (5 bases). The germline CDR1 and CDR2 sequences are SEHNR and FQNEAQ (reference sequence). The length of the CDR3 is 14 residues. Trimming took 3 bases from V and 5 from J, leaving 13 bases between them. In DNA form, the CDR3 reads TGTGCCAGCAGCTTGTTCCCAGGGCGGTATGGCTACACCTTC. Translating gives CASSLFPGRYGYTF. Drawing the rest from reference TRBV7-9 and TRBJ1-2, the complete variable domain is DTGVSQNPRHKITKRGQNVTFRCDPISEHNRLYWYRQTLGQGPEFLTYFQNEAQLEKSRLLSDRFSAERPKGSFSTLEIQRTEQGDSAMYLCASSLFPGRYGYTFGSGTRLTVV.

There are many counts of this clonotype. The chain has TRBV5-1 and TRBJ2-2; D call uncertain. Trimming pared 1 base from V and 1 base from J, leaving 14 bases between. The CDR3 is 17 residues long. Germline V gene sequence: CDR1 SGHRS, CDR2 YFSETQ. The CDR3 DNA follows: TGCGCCAGCAGCTTGAGGATTCCAGAGATGAACACCGGGGAGCTGTTTTTT. This translates into CASSLRIPEMNTGELFF. The entire variable domain, with the rest obtained from reference TRBV5-1 and TRBJ2-2, is as follows: KAGVTQTPRYLIKTRGQQVTLSCSPISGHRSVSWYQQTPGQGLQFLFEYFSETQRNKGNFPGRFSGRQFSNSRSEMNVSTLELGDSALYLCASSLRIPEMNTGELFFGEGSRLTVL.

This clonotype was observed many times. V gene TRBV6-2 or TRBV6-3 combines with J gene TRBJ2-3, with D tentatively TRBD2 (6 bases). V lost 9 bases to trimming and J lost 2 bases, with 12 bases between them. The CDR3 runs 13 residues. Germline V gene sequence: CDR1 MNHEY, CDR2 SVGEGT. The CDR3 nucleotides read TGTGCCAGTGGACTACTAATCACAGATACGCAGTATTTT. As protein: CASGLLITDTQYF.

Concerning this clonotype itself: A much bigger clone sits one base away, suggesting this may be a read error. CDR3 in DNA: TGTGCCAGCAGCTTTGGATCGTTGTGGGGGGGGCTGTATTTT. It codes for CASSFGSLWGGLYF. V and J are TRBV7-2 and TRBJ2-3, with D perhaps TRBD2 (7 bases). Germline assignment: CDR1 SGHTA and CDR2 FQGNSA. Trimming stripped 3 bases from V and 14 bases from J, with 21 bases between. The CDR3 spans 14 residues.

The chain links TRBV20-1 to TRBJ1-1; no clear D. Trimming took off 2 bases at V and 1 base at J, with 8 bases between the two ends. The germline V gene encodes CDR1 DFQATT and CDR2 SNEGSKA (reference sequence). The CDR3 is made up of 13 amino acids. CDR3 bases: TGCAGTGCTAGACCGGAAGGGAACACTGAAGCTTTCTTT. Its translation: CSARPEGNTEAFF.

This clonotype was counted many times. The chain recombines TRBV7-9 with TRBJ2-2; D remains unclear. Between the trimmed V and J ends, which lost 1 base and 6 bases, there was a span of 9 bases. This CDR3 is 14 amino acids long. Germline loops: CDR1 SEHNR, CDR2 FQNEAQ (reference sequence). The CDR3 loop reads CASSLEDVSGELFF. CDR3 DNA: TGTGCCAGCAGCTTAGAGGACGTGTCCGGGGAGCTGTTTTTT.

This clonotype was seen repeatedly, ten times or more. J is TRBJ2-2 and V is TRBV4-2, with D perhaps assigned TRBD1 or TRBD2 (5 bases each). Trimming removed 0 bases from V and 3 bases from J, with 17 bases in between. The CDR3 has 18 amino acids. Germline values: CDR1 LGHNA, CDR2 YNFKEQ. The CDR3 spells CASSQDLIGTVDTGELFF. The CDR3 region has the DNA TGTGCCAGCAGCCAAGACTTAATAGGGACGGTCGACACCGGGGAGCTGTTTTTT.

This clonotype has at least ten counts. The chain's CDR3 is CASSLKPILTSTDTQYF. Here the CDR3 DNA reads TGTGCCAGCAGTTTAAAACCTATCCTAACTAGCACAGATACGCAGTATTTT. V gene TRBV27 combines with J gene TRBJ2-3, with D uncertain. V was clipped by 2 bases and J by 0 bases, with 15 bases between them. Per the germline V gene, CDR1 is MNHEY and CDR2 is SMNVEV (reference sequence). This CDR3 has 17 residues.

J is TRBJ1-1 and V is TRBV29-1; D is undetermined. The CDR3 length is 13 residues. The V gene lost 2 bases and the J gene lost 1 base, with 8 bases spanning the gap. Germline loops: CDR1 SQVTM, CDR2 ANQGSEA. The CDR3 protein is CSVERTGNTEAFF. The CDR3 DNA follows: TGCAGCGTTGAACGGACGGGGAACACTGAAGCTTTCTTT.

This clonotype was recorded many times. The V call is TRBV5-1, the J call TRBJ2-7, with D perhaps TRBD1 (5 bases). The ends were cut back, 0 bases at V and 1 base at J, with 8 bases in the middle. Germline loops: CDR1 SGHRS, CDR2 YFSETQ. The CDR3 has 14 amino acids. Here the CDR3 reads CASSLDGASYEQYV. The CDR3 nucleotides read TGCGCCAGCAGCTTGGATGGGGCGTCCTACGAGCAGTACGTC.

V and J are TRBV2 and TRBJ2-7; TRBD2 agrees at 13 bases. Per the germline V gene, CDR1 is SNHLY and CDR2 is FYNNEI. CDR3 length: 14 amino acids. V dropped 6 bases and J dropped 9; count of bases not matched to a gene: 8. DNA of the CDR3: TGTGCCAGCAGCCCGGGACTAGCGGGGTCAGTGCAGTACGTC. This translates into CASSPGLAGSVQYV.

There are many counts of this clonotype. V gene TRBV7-8 combines with J gene TRBJ2-1, with D perhaps matching TRBD2 (7 bases). The CDR3 length is 14 residues. Germline assignment: CDR1 SGHVS and CDR2 FQNEAQ. V was shortened by 0 bases and J by 6 bases, with 9 bases between the two germline ends. The CDR3 region has the DNA TGTGCCAGCAGCTTAGCGGGGGGGCCCAATGAGCAGTTCTTC. Protein product: CASSLAGGPNEQFF.

The V and J genes are TRBV12-3 or TRBV12-4 and TRBJ2-2; D not certain. The CDR3 runs to 17 residues. Trimming cost V 3 bases and J 0 bases, with 14 bases left between them. For the CDR3, the DNA is TGTGCCAGCAGTTTCAGCATATATGAGTCGAACACCGGGGAGCTGTTTTTT. Amino acid sequence: CASSFSIYESNTGELFF.

The genes are TRBV10-3 and TRBJ1-1; tentative D call: TRBD1 (6 bases). Between the trimmed V and J ends, which lost 0 bases and 5 bases, there was a span of 13 bases. The CDR3 consists of 15 residues. Per germline, CDR1 ENHRY and CDR2 SYGVKD. This CDR3 reads CAISESTGGPTEAFF. DNA for the CDR3: TGTGCCATCAGTGAGTCGACGGGGGGCCCTACTGAAGCTTTCTTT.

To note about this clonotype: It may be a read error: a sequence one base away is much more abundant. This sequence joins TRBV4-3 and TRBJ2-5; the match to TRBD1 covers 7 bases. CDR1 LGHNA and CDR2 YSLEER come from the germline V gene. V trimming: 6 bases; J trimming: 2 bases; junction bases outside the gene matches: 9. The length of the CDR3 is 15 residues. CDR3 in amino acids: CASRQRDSPQETQYF. CDR3 nucleotides: TGCGCCAGCAGGCAGAGGGACAGCCCACAAGAGACCCAGTACTTC.

V usage is TRBV19 and J usage is TRBJ2-1, with TRBD2 identical over 10 bases. The V gene's germline CDR1 is LNHDA and CDR2 SQIVND (reference sequence). This CDR3 is built from 14 residues. The CDR3 DNA reads TGTGCTTCCCGCCAGCGGGGGGGGGCTGTGGAGCAGTTCTTC. Translating it yields CASRQRGGAVEQFF.

J is TRBJ2-3 and V is TRBV7-2, with TRBD2 matching over 14 bases. There are 17 residues in the CDR3. Germline CDR1 SGHTA, CDR2 FQGNSA. V lost 5 bases and J lost 5; bases outside the gene matches: 9. The CDR3 coding sequence is TGTGCCAGCAGCCCAAGACTAGCGGGGGGGCTAGGAGATACGCAGTATTTT. This gives the protein CASSPRLAGGLGDTQYF. The full variable domain, in which reference TRBV7-2 and TRBJ2-3 provide the parts outside the CDR3, is GAGVSQSPSNKVTEKGKDVELRCDPISGHTALYWYRQSLGQGLEFLIYFQGNSAPDKSGLPSDRFSAERTGGSVSTLTIQRTQQEDSAVYLCASSPRLAGGLGDTQYFGPGTRLTVL.

This clonotype has just a few counts. The chain combines TRBV7-2 with TRBJ2-5; D uncertain. The length of the CDR3 is 13 residues. Deletions cut 2 bases from V and 2 bases from J, with 6 bases between. CDR1 is SGHTA and CDR2 is FQGNSA in the germline V gene. CDR3 sequence (DNA): TGTGCCAGCAGCTTACTACAGCAAGAGACCCAGTACTTC. Protein sequence: CASSLLQQETQYF.

This clonotype was seen repeatedly, ten times or more. CDR3 coding DNA: TGCAGCGGGAGTCAGGGAAGGTCCTACGAGCAGTACTTC. It translates to CSGSQGRSYEQYF. The V and J genes are TRBV29-1 and TRBJ2-7; possibly TRBD1 for D (5 bases). The V end lost 7 bases, the J end lost 1 base, and 14 bases lay between the germline ends. CDR1 is SQVTM, CDR2 ANQGSEA, per germline. The CDR3 spans 13 residues.